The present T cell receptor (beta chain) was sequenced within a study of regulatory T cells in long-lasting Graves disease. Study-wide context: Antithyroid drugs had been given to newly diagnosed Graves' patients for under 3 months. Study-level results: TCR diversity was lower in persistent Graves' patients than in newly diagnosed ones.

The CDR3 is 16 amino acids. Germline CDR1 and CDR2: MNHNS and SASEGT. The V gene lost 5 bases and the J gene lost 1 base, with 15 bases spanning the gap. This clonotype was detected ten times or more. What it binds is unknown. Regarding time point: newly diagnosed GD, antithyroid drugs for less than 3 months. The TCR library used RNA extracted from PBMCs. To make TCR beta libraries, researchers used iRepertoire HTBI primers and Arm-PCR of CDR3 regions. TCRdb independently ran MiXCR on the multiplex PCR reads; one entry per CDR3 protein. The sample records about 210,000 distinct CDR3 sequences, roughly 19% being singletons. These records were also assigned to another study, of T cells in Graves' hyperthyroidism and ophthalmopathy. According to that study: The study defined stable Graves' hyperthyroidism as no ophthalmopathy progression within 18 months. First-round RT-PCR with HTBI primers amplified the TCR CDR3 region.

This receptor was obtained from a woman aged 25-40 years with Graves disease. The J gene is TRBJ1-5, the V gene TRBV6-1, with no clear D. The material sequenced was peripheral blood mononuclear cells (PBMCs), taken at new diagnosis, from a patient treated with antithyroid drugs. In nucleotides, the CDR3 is TGTGCCAGCAGTCCAACCGGGATGAGGAGCAATCAGCCCCAGCATTTT. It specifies CASSPTGMRSNQPQHF.